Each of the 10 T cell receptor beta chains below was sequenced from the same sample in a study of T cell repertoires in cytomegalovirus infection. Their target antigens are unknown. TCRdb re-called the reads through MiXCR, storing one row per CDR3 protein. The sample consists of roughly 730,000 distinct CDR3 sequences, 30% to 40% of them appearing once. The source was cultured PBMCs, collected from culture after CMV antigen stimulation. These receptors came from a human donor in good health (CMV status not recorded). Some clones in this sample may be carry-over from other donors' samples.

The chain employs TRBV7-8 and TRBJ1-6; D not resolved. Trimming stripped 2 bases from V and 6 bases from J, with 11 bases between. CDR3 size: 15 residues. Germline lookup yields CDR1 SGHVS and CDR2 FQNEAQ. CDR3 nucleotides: TGTGCCAGCAGCTTAAGGGCCTATTTTAATTCACCCCTCCACTTT. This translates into CASSLRAYFNSPLHF.

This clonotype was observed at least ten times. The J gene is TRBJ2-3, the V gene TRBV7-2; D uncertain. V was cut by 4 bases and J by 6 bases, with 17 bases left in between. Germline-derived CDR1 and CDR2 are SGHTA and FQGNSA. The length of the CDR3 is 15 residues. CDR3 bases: TGTGCCAGCAGCTACAAGGCCGGGTTTACGGATACGCAGTATTTT. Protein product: CASSYKAGFTDTQYF.

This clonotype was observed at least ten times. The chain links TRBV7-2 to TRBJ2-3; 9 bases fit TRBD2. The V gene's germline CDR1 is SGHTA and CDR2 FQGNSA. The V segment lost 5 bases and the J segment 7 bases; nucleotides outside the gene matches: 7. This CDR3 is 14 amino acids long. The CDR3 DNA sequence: TGTGCCAGCAGCGTGGGACTAGCAATGTATACGCAGTATTTT. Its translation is CASSVGLAMYTQYF.

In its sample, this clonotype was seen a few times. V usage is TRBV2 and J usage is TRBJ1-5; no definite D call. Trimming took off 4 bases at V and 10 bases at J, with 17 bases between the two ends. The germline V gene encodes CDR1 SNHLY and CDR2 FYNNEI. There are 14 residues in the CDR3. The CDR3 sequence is CASSVDGGETPQHF. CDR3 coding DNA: TGTGCCAGCAGTGTAGATGGTGGTGAAACACCCCAGCATTTT.

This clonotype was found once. This CDR3 reads CARKRTGARVGQPQHF. DNA of the CDR3: TGTGCCAGAAAAAGGACAGGAGCTCGTGTAGGTCAGCCCCAGCATTTT. The chain recombines TRBV6-9 with TRBJ1-5, with 7 bases matching TRBD1. Unmatched junction bases numbered 17, after V lost 9 bases and J lost 6 bases. The CDR3 sequence is 16 residues long. The germline V gene encodes CDR1 MNHGY and CDR2 SVAAGI.

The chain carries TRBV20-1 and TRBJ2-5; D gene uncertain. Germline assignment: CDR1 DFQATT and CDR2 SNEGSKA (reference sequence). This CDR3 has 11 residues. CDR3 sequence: CSRMAGETQYF. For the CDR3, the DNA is TGCAGCAGGATGGCCGGGGAGACCCAGTACTTC.

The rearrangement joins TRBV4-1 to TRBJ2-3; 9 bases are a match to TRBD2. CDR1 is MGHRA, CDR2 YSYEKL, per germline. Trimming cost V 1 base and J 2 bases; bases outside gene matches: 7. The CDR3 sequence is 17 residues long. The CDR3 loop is CASSQVRGGVPTDTQYF. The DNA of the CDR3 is TGCGCCAGCAGCCAAGTACGCGGGGGGGTTCCCACAGATACGCAGTATTTT.

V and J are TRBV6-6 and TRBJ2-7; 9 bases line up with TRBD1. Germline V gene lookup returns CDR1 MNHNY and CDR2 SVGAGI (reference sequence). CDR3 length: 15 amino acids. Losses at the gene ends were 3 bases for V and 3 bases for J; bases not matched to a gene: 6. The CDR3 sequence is CASSYYRGPIYEQYF. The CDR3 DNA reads TGTGCCAGCAGTTATTACAGGGGGCCGATCTACGAGCAGTACTTC.

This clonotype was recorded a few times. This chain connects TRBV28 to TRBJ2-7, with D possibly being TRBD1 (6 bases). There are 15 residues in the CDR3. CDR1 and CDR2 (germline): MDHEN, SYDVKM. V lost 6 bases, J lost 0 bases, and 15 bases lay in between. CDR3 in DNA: TGTGCCAGCAGACGACCGAGGGGGACCTCCTACGAGCAGTACTTC. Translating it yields CASRRPRGTSYEQYF.

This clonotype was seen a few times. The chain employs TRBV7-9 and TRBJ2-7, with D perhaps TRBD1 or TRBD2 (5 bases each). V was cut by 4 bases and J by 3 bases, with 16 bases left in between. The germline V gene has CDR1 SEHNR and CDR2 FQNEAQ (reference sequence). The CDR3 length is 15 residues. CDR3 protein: CASSWVGATFYEQYF. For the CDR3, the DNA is TGTGCCAGCAGCTGGGTCGGGGCCACCTTCTACGAGCAGTACTTC.